The source of this TCR beta chain is a study of T-cell reconstitution after alpha-beta-depleted transplantation in children (dated by TCRdb to about 2016). Notes on the research overall: The study quantitatively tracked T-cell immune reconstitution after TCRalphabeta/CD19-depleted allogeneic hematopoietic cell transplantation in children using TCR repertoire profiling.

Including the terminal cysteine and phenylalanine, the CDR3 comprises 16 residues. Kept here is only the CDR3 DNA, which spans 48 bases and is read in frame from base 1. For CDR1 and CDR2, the germline V gene lists SGHTA and FQGNSA. V drops 6 bases and J drops 1 base, leaving 15 bases in between. This clonotype was counted at least ten times. Its binding antigen is unknown. No much larger clone is present one base from it, and per-base qualities are unavailable. The library was built by means of PCR. The instrument was an Illumina HiSeq 2500. To normalize quantification of the TCRbeta repertoire, the TCR libraries were built with molecular barcoding that relied on unique molecular identifiers. TCRdb took the public reads, trimmed them with fastp at Q25, ran MiXCR for clone calling and kept in-frame beta chains. Records with the same CDR3 protein are collapsed into one entry carrying the most frequent genes and DNA. The sample yields 230,000 or so distinct CDR3 sequences; 9% to 10% were counted once. The top ten hold about 4.8% of the sample.

This receptor was taken from a human donor who donated a stem cell graft to a child with SCID. The material sequenced was PBMCs from the stem cell graft donor, taken from the stem cell graft. The rearrangement combines TRBV7-2 with TRBJ2-2, with no confidently assigned D gene. The CDR3 here reads CASRPNPGENTGELFF. The DNA sequence is TGTGCCAGCAGACCCAACCCTGGGGAGAACACCGGGGAGCTGTTTTTT.